One T cell receptor beta chain is described in this entry. The data are from a study of OX40 agonist ivuxolimab in advanced cancers. Study in general: Ivuxolimab doses were 0.01, 0.1, 0.3, 1.5, 3 or 10 mg/kg every 2 weeks. Two patients with cutaneous melanoma and one with hepatocellular carcinoma, three in total, showed partial responses. Prior anti-PD-1, anti-PD-L1 or anti-CTLA-4 therapy did not bar entry, and 40% had some.

Some clones are missing from TCRdb's copy, which holds only in-frame ones; the method was immunoSEQ multiplex PCR. The sample consists of about 48,000 clones, about 83% of them appearing once. The V and J ends lost 8 bases and 5 bases, in that order; junction bases with no gene match: 10. This CDR3 contains 15 residues. Germline-derived CDR1 and CDR2 are WSHSY and SAAADI. This TCR was recovered from an adult with an advanced solid tumor such as melanoma, head and neck, liver or kidney cancer. This chain uses TRBV10-2 with TRBJ1-5; 9 nucleotides align to TRBD1. The source was CD4+ or CD8+ T cells sorted from blood, collected in a trial of the OX40 agonist ivuxolimab. For the CDR3, the DNA is TGCGCCAGCTCCCTCACCAGGACAGGGGATCAGCCCCAGCATTTT. It encodes CASSLTRTGDQPQHF.